These 25 T cell receptor beta chains originate from one sample sequenced in a study of T cell responses to AZD1222 COVID-19 vaccine (dated by TCRdb to about 2021). Library preparation was by the immunoSEQ multiplex PCR assay. TCRdb holds this immuneACCESS table with in-frame rearrangements only. Some clones are missing; in checked studies, unresolved V genes explain under half, and the rest has no known cause. This sample gives about 92,000 clones in total; approximately 84% of them show up just once. Around 9.6% of the sample is taken by the ten largest. The time point label on this specimen signifies: baseline before first vaccination. The input for sequencing was peripheral blood, taken on day 0 of AZD1222 vaccination. These receptors came from an adult in good health.

This clone was counted a few times. The chain employs TRBV6-4 and TRBJ1-2, with 8 positions matching TRBD1. Germline CDR1 and CDR2: MRHNA and SNTAGT. CDR3 length equals 15 residues. Trimming at V came to 6 bases and at J to 8 bases, leaving 14 bases not matched to a gene. CDR3 sequence reads: CASSVSGTGLGGYTF. The CDR3 region has the DNA TGTGCCAGCAGCGTTTCCGGGACAGGCCTGGGGGGCTACACCTTC.

V gene TRBV2 combines with J gene TRBJ2-7; a possible D gene is TRBD2 (5 bases). Trimming left V 2 bases short and J 1 base short, with 21 bases between. From germline, CDR1 is SNHLY and CDR2 FYNNEI. This CDR3 contains 18 residues. CDR3 DNA: TGTGCCAGCAGTGAACTCCACCTAGACCGGGGTCCTTCCTACGAGCAGTACTTC. It codes for CASSELHLDRGPSYEQYF.

The rearrangement uses TRBV29-1 and TRBJ1-2, with D possibly TRBD1 on 6 matching bases. The V gene's germline CDR1 is SQVTM and CDR2 ANQGSEA. CDR3 length: 13 amino acids. Trimming pared 3 bases from V and 6 bases from J, leaving 14 bases between. The CDR3 loop is CSVDRGGGHGYTF. CDR3 nucleotide sequence: TGCAGCGTTGATAGGGGAGGGGGTCATGGCTACACCTTC. Based on the CDR3 plus reference TRBV29-1 and TRBJ1-2, the full variable domain is SAVISQKPSRDICQRGTSLTIQCQVDSQVTMMFWYRQQPGQSLTLIATANQGSEATYESGFVIDKFPISRPNLTFSTLTVSNMSPEDSSIYLCSVDRGGGHGYTFGSGTRLTVV.

This clone has only one observation. The rearrangement uses TRBV7-8 and TRBJ2-1, with 7 bases identical to TRBD1. The germline gives CDR1 SGHVS, CDR2 FQNEAQ. V lost 5 bases to trimming and J lost 4 bases; unmatched junction nucleotides: 5. The CDR3 totals 14 residues. The DNA for the CDR3 is TGTGCCAGCAGCCCGGGACAGCCATACAATGAGCAGTTCTTC. The encoded protein is CASSPGQPYNEQFF.

V gene TRBV2 combines with J gene TRBJ1-6; D gene ambiguous. V gave up 5 bases and J gave up 10 bases, with 15 bases separating them. The germline CDR1 and CDR2 sequences are SNHLY and FYNNEI. The CDR3 has 14 amino acids. CDR3 region: CASSPYRKESPLHF. The DNA for the CDR3 is TGTGCCAGCAGTCCCTACAGAAAGGAATCACCCCTCCACTTT.

This sequence joins TRBV19 and TRBJ1-5, with 9 positions matching TRBD1. CDR1 is LNHDA and CDR2 is SQIVND in the germline V gene (reference sequence). This CDR3 has 14 amino acids. J lost 6 bases, V lost 5 bases, and 5 bases had no gene match. The CDR3 is CASSLGTGFQPQHF. CDR3 coding DNA: TGTGCCAGTAGTCTCGGGACAGGGTTTCAGCCCCAGCATTTT.

J is TRBJ1-5 and V is TRBV30, with D unresolved. Germline values: CDR1 GTSNPN, CDR2 SVGIG (reference sequence). CDR3 length equals 14 residues. The germline V and J ends were trimmed by 0 bases and 4 bases, with 10 bases remaining between them. The CDR3 region has the DNA TGTGCCTGGAGTGTGGCTATACCGAATCAGCCCCAGCATTTT. Protein product: CAWSVAIPNQPQHF.

V usage is TRBV2 and J usage is TRBJ2-6; TRBD2 aligns across 7 bases. The CDR3 is made up of 15 amino acids. CDR1 is SNHLY, CDR2 FYNNEI, per germline. The V gene end was trimmed by 8 bases and the J gene end by 3 bases; junction bases not matched to a gene: 7. The CDR3 is CASERGSSGANVLTF. Here the CDR3 DNA reads TGTGCCAGCGAGCGCGGGAGCAGTGGGGCCAACGTCCTGACTTTC.

Here the CDR3 DNA reads TGCGCCAGTAGGAAGGGGGACAGATCCTACGAGCAGTACTTC. This sequence encodes CASRKGDRSYEQYF. The V and J genes are TRBV5-1 and TRBJ2-7; 7 nucleotides align to TRBD1. CDR3 length equals 14 residues. Germline V gene lookup returns CDR1 SGHRS and CDR2 YFSETQ. V was pared by 8 bases and J by 1 base, with 9 bases of the junction left unmatched.

The chain couples TRBV2 to TRBJ2-5; 9 bases align to TRBD2. Germline V lookup: CDR1 SNHLY, CDR2 FYNNEI. J lost 4 bases, V lost 2 bases, and 5 bases had no gene match. CDR3 length: 15 amino acids. The DNA for the CDR3 is TGTGCCAGCAGTGAAAATAGCGGGAGTGGAGAGACCCAGTACTTC. Translating gives CASSENSGSGETQYF.

This clone was recorded once. The chain is built from TRBV6-5 and TRBJ2-3, with a possible D match to TRBD2 (6 bases). The CDR3 spans 14 residues. Germline V CDR1 and CDR2: MNHEY, SVGAGI. Trimming removed 7 bases at V and 4 bases at J, with 15 bases between. This CDR3 is CASIQGGTADTQYF. The CDR3 DNA reads as TGTGCCAGCATCCAGGGCGGGACGGCAGATACGCAGTATTTT.

The chain combines TRBV6-5 with TRBJ2-3; 7 nucleotides align to TRBD1. With V trimmed by 8 bases and J by 1 base, 9 bases remained unmatched. The CDR3 has 15 residues. The germline gives CDR1 MNHEY, CDR2 SVGAGI. CDR3 bases: TGTGCCAGCGGCCTGGACAGGATCGGCACAGATACGCAGTATTTT. It is translated as CASGLDRIGTDTQYF.

V usage is TRBV5-5 and J usage is TRBJ2-7; 8 bases match TRBD1. This CDR3 contains 17 residues. J was trimmed by 1 base and V by 0 bases; bases with no gene match: 9. Germline CDR1 SGHKS, CDR2 YYEKEE (reference sequence). CDR3 protein: CASSLAGGAIVSYEQYF. In DNA, the CDR3 is TGTGCCAGCAGCTTGGCAGGGGGCGCGATTGTTTCCTACGAGCAGTACTTC.

The rearrangement uses TRBV7-2 and TRBJ1-4; D is unresolved. This CDR3 has 14 residues. Germline CDR1 SGHTA, CDR2 FQGNSA. Between the trimmed V and J ends, which lost 1 base and 5 bases, there was a span of 8 bases. The CDR3, as DNA: TGTGCCAGCAGCTTAGGGCAGCAGAATGAAAAACTGTTTTTT. This gives the protein CASSLGQQNEKLFF.

This sequence joins TRBV12-3 or TRBV12-4 and TRBJ2-3, with D uncertain. This CDR3 has 11 residues. V dropped 6 bases and J dropped 6 bases, with 7 bases sitting between them. CDR3 residues: CASSRADTQYF. CDR3 coding DNA: TGTGCCAGCAGCCGCGCCGATACGCAGTATTTT.

The J gene is TRBJ1-3, the V gene TRBV6-6; D call uncertain. The CDR3 has 12 residues. Germline CDR1 and CDR2: MNHNY and SVGAGI (reference sequence). V lost 6 bases and J lost 4, with 7 bases in between. This chain's CDR3 is CASSLPGNTIYF. CDR3 nucleotides: TGTGCCAGCAGCCTTCCCGGAAACACCATATATTTT.

The V and J genes are TRBV10-1 and TRBJ2-2, with 8 bases fitting TRBD2. Trimming cost V 6 bases and J 0 bases; bases outside gene matches: 0. This CDR3 region has 14 residues. Germline assignment: CDR1 WNHNN and CDR2 SYGVQD (reference sequence). The CDR3 DNA reads as TGCGCCAGCAGACTAGCGGCGAACACCGGGGAGCTGTTTTTT. Its translation: CASRLAANTGELFF.

The chain has TRBV19 and TRBJ1-5, with TRBD1 identical over 7 bases. The CDR3 consists of 16 residues. Germline CDR1 LNHDA, CDR2 SQIVND (reference sequence). V dropped 4 bases and J dropped 0; count of bases not matched to a gene: 6. The CDR3 DNA follows: TGTGCCAGTAGTACACGGGACAGCTATAGCAATCAGCCCCAGCATTTT. Residues: CASSTRDSYSNQPQHF.

This clone is a singleton in its sample. V and J are TRBV10-1 and TRBJ2-7, with TRBD2 matching 7 bases. The ends lost 0 bases at V and 3 bases at J; junction bases unmatched: 8. There are 16 residues in the CDR3. Germline CDR1 WNHNN, CDR2 SYGVQD (reference sequence). In DNA form, the CDR3 reads TGCGCCAGCAGTGAGTCAGGGAGCGGGAAGATCTACGAGCAGTACTTC. This codes for CASSESGSGKIYEQYF.

J is TRBJ2-3 and V is TRBV7-3; 10 nucleotides agree with TRBD2. Germline V gene data show CDR1 as SGHTA and CDR2 as FQGTGA. After removal of 6 bases from V and 7 bases from J, the junction contained 10 bases not matched to a gene. This CDR3 region has 15 residues. The CDR3, as DNA: TGTGCCAGCAGTCCATCCGGGACTAGCGTAAATACGCAGTATTTT. As protein: CASSPSGTSVNTQYF. The full variable domain, with the rest looked up from reference TRBV7-3 and TRBJ2-3, is GAGVSQTPSNKVTEKGKYVELRCDPISGHTALYWYRQSLGQGPEFLIYFQGTGAADDSGLPNDRFFAVRPEGSVSTLKIQRTERGDSAVYLCASSPSGTSVNTQYFGPGTRLTVL.

J is TRBJ1-5 and V is TRBV4-1; 9 positions match TRBD1. CDR1 and CDR2 from the germline V gene are MGHRA and YSYEKL. The CDR3 length is 16 residues. With V trimmed by 0 bases and J by 0 bases, 0 bases remained unmatched. The CDR3 DNA follows: TGCGCCAGCAGCCAAGAGGGACAGGGTAGCAATCAGCCCCAGCATTTT. Its translation: CASSQEGQGSNQPQHF.

The gene calls are TRBV6-2 or TRBV6-3 and TRBJ2-7; a weak D match, TRBD2 (6 bases). Germline assignment: CDR1 MNHEY and CDR2 SVGEGT. Trimming shortened V by 2 bases and J by 4 bases, and 15 bases separated the two germline ends. This CDR3 comprises 15 residues. The CDR3 DNA reads TGTGCCAGCAGTTACCCCGGGACTGCAAGATACGAGCAGTACTTC. Translated, it gives CASSYPGTARYEQYF.

The rearrangement joins TRBV5-1 to TRBJ1-2, with 7 nucleotides matching TRBD1. The CDR3 runs 15 residues. Germline CDR1 SGHRS, CDR2 YFSETQ. V was pared by 4 bases and J by 7 bases, with 13 bases of the junction left unmatched. The CDR3 spells CASSPAGGGASGYTF. As DNA, the CDR3 is TGCGCCAGCAGCCCCGCAGGGGGGGGCGCTTCTGGCTACACCTTC.

The CDR3 sequence: CASSSGAQETQYF. DNA for the CDR3: TGCGCCAGCTCGTCCGGGGCTCAAGAGACCCAGTACTTC. This sequence joins TRBV5-1 and TRBJ2-5, with D perhaps assigned TRBD1 or TRBD2 (5 bases each). Germline V CDR1 and CDR2: SGHRS, YFSETQ. This CDR3 comprises 13 residues. Trimming left V 7 bases short and J 2 bases short, with 12 bases between. Variable domain in full (rest from reference TRBV5-1 and TRBJ2-5): KAGVTQTPRYLIKTRGQQVTLSCSPISGHRSVSWYQQTPGQGLQFLFEYFSETQRNKGNFPGRFSGRQFSNSRSEMNVSTLELGDSALYLCASSSGAQETQYFGPGTRLLVL.

This clone was seen just once. The chain employs TRBV19 and TRBJ2-2, with D hard to call. The CDR3 has 13 amino acids. Germline V CDR1 and CDR2: LNHDA, SQIVND (reference sequence). V was clipped by 1 base and J by 5 bases, with 5 bases between them. The CDR3 DNA reads TGTGCCAGTAGTATAGGACATACCGGGGAGCTGTTTTTT. Its translation is CASSIGHTGELFF.